The present TCR beta chain was sequenced within a study of cytomegalovirus exposure and HLA in healthy donors. PCR primers comprised 60 Vbeta and 13 Jbeta primers. Clones were read by immunoSEQ multiplex PCR, and TCRdb kept only the in-frame ones, dropping some. This sample's table reports 60,000 to 80,000 clones. Donors were nominally healthy when sampled, though unrecorded immune exposures were likely. A word on this clone: Its antigen is not known.

Study-wide results and limits: The study found most TCR sequences rare, yet found some public TCRs in many donors. Reported results showed that the classifier diagnosed cytomegalovirus status with high specificity and sensitivity. A later analysis linked some 18,000 TCR beta sequences to HLA alleles at 0.05 false discovery rate.

This CDR3 is 14 amino acids long. CDR1 and CDR2 from the germline V gene are SGHAT and FQNNGV. V lost 2 bases and J lost 6; bases outside the gene matches: 5. The chain links TRBV11-2 to TRBJ2-3, with 7 bases identical to TRBD2. The receptor was derived from a man between 40 and 49 years old in good health and CMV-seronegative. Sequenced: PBMCs. The CDR3 spells CASSLTAGSDTQYF. The CDR3 coding sequence is TGTGCCAGCAGCTTAACAGCGGGGTCGGATACGCAGTATTTT.